The clone carrying this T cell receptor (beta chain) came up many times. Its antigen is undetermined. Those with hyperthyroidism were 18 to 65 years old, newly diagnosed, and ill for under 2 months. Exclusion of a patient resulted from uncontrolled infection, other autoimmune disease, pregnancy or lactation. Diagnoses used clinical symptoms, serum thyroxine and TRAb, thyroid ultrasound and orbital computed tomography. The data belong to a study of T cells in Graves' hyperthyroidism and ophthalmopathy. Study-wide results and caveats: Peripheral blood also featured most of the thyroid clonotypes expanded above 0.001.

TCR beta CDR3 region amplification was performed from RNA transcripts. Primed by the HTBI set, a first-round RT-PCR was run on the TCR CDR3. TCRdb itself ran the multiplex PCR reads through MiXCR, one entry per CDR3 protein. The table shows just over 550,000 distinct CDR3 sequences, with roughly 46% occurring only once. This receptor was obtained from a woman between 18 and 29 years old with Graves' hyperthyroidism. The sample taken for sequencing was peripheral blood or thyroid tissue (not recorded which).

The CDR3 nucleotides read TGCAGCGTTGACCAGGGTTTTGGAGAGACCCAGTACTTC. It specifies CSVDQGFGETQYF. The chain recombines TRBV29-1 with TRBJ2-5; weak D call: TRBD1 (5 bases). Germline values: CDR1 SQVTM, CDR2 ANQGSEA. V was clipped by 3 bases and J by 4 bases, with 12 bases between them. The CDR3 runs to 13 residues.